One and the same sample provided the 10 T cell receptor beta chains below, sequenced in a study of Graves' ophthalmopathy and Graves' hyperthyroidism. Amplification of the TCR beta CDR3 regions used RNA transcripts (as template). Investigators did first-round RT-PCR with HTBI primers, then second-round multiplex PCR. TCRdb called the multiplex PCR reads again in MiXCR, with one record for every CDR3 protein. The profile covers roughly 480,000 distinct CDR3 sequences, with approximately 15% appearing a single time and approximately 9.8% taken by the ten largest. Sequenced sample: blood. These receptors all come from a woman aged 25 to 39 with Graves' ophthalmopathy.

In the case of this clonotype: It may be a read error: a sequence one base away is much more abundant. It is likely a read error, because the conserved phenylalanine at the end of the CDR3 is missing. CDR3 amino acids: CASSPRGQGGYGYTY. The CDR3 nucleotides read TGTGCCAGCAGCCCTCGGGGACAGGGAGGCTATGGCTACACCTAC. The rearrangement joins TRBV11-2 to TRBJ1-2; the match to TRBD1 covers 9 bases. The CDR3 has 15 residues. Trimming at V came to 5 bases and at J to 4 bases, leaving 8 bases not matched to a gene. CDR1 SGHAT and CDR2 FQNNGV come from the germline V gene.

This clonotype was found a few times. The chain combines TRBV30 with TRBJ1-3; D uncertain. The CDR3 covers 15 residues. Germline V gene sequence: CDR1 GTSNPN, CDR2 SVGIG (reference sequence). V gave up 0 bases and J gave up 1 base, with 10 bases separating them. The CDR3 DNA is TGTGCCTGGAGTGTATCGGGGAGGTCTGGAAACACCATATATTTT. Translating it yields CAWSVSGRSGNTIYF.

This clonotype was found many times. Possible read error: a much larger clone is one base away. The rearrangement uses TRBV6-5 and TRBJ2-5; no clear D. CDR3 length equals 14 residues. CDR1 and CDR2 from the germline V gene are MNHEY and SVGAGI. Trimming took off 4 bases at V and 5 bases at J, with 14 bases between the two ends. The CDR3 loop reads CASSSRVVRETQYF. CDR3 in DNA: TGTGCCAGCAGTTCTCGGGTTGTTCGGGAGACCCAGTACTTC.

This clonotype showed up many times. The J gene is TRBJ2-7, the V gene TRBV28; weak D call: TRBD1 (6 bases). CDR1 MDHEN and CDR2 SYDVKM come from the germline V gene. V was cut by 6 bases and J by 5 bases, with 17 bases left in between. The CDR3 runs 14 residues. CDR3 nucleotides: TGTGCCAGCAGGGGACCAGGGGTTGTCCACGAGCAGTACTTC. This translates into CASRGPGVVHEQYF.

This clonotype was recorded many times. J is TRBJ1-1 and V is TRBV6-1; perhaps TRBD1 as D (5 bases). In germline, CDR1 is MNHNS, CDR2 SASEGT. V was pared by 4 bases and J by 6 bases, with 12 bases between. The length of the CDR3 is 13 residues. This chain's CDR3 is CASSGDRSSEAFF. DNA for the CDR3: TGTGCCAGCAGTGGAGACAGAAGTTCTGAAGCTTTCTTT.

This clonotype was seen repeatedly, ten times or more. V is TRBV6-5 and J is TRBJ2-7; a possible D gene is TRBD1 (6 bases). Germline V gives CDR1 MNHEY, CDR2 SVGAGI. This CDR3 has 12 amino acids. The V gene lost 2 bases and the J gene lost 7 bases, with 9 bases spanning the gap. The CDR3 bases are TGTGCCAGCAGTTACGAGGGACAAGAGCAGTACTTC. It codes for CASSYEGQEQYF.

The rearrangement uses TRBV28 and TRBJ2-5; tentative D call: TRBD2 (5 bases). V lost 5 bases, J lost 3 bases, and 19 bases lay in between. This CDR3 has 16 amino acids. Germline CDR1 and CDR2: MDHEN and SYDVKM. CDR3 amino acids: CASSPAWAGVEETQYF. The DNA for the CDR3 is TGTGCCAGCAGTCCCGCCTGGGCCGGGGTGGAAGAGACCCAGTACTTC.

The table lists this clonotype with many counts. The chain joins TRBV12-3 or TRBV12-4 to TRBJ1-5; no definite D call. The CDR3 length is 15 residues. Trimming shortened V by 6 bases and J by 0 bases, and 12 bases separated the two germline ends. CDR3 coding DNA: TGTGCCAGCAGCCCGAAGGGAAATAGCAATCAGCCCCAGCATTTT. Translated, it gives CASSPKGNSNQPQHF.

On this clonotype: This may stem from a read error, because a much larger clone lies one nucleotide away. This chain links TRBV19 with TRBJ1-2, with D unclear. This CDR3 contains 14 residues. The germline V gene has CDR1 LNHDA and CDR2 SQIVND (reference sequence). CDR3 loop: CAISISRGDYGYTF. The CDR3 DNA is TGTGCCATTAGTATCTCGCGAGGTGACTATGGCTACACCTTC.

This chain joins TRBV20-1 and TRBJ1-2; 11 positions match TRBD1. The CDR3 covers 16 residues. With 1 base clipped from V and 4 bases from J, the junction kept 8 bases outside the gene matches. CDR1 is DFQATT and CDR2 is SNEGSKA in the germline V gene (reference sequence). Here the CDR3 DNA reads TGCAGTGCTAGAGCCCGGACAGGGGGCGAGGGCTATGGCTACACCTTC. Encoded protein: CSARARTGGEGYGYTF.